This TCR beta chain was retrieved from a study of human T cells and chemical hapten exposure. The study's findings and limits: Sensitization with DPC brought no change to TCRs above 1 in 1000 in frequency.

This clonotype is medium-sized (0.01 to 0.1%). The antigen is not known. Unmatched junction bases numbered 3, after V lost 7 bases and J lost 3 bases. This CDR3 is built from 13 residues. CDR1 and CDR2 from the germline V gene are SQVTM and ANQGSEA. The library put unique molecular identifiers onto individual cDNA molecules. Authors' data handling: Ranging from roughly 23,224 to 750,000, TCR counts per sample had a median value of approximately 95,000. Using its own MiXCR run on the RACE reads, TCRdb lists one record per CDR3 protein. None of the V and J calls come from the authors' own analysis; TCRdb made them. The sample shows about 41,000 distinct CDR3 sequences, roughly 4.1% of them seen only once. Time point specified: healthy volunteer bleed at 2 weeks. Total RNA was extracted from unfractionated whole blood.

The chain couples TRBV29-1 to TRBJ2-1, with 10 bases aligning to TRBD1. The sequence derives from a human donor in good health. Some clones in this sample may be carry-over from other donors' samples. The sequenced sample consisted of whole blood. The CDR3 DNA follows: TGCAGCGCCAGGACAGGGGGCTACAATGAGCAGTTCTTC. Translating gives CSARTGGYNEQFF.